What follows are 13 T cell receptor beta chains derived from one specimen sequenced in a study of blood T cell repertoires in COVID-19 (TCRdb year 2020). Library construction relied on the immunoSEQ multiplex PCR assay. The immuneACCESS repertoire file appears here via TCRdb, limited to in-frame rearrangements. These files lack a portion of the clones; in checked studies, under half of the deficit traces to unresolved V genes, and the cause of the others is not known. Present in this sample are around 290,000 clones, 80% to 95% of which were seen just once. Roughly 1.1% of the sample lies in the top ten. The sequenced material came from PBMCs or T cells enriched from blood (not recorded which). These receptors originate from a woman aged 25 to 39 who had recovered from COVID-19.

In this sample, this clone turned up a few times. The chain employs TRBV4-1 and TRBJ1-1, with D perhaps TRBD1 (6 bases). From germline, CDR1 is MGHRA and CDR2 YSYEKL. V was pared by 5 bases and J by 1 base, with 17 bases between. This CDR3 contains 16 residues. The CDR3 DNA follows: TGCGCCAGCAGCTCGCCATTGGGGACAAGGAACACTGAAGCTTTCTTT. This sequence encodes CASSSPLGTRNTEAFF.

CDR3: CASSVSRLAGVEQFF. The CDR3 bases are TGTGCCAGCAGCGTGAGTCGGCTAGCGGGAGTTGAGCAGTTCTTC. The rearrangement uses TRBV14 and TRBJ2-1; 10 positions match TRBD2. The CDR3 contains 15 residues. V trimming: 5 bases; J trimming: 9 bases; junction bases outside the gene matches: 10. CDR1 and CDR2 from the germline V gene are SGHDN and FVKESK.

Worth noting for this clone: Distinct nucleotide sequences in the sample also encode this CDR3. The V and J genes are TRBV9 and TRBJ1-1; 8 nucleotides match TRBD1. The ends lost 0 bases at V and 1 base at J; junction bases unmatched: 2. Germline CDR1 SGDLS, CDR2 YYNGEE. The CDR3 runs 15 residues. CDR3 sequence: CASSVGGQGNTEAFF. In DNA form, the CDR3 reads TGTGCCAGCAGCGTAGGTGGACAGGGGAACACTGAAGCTTTCTTT.

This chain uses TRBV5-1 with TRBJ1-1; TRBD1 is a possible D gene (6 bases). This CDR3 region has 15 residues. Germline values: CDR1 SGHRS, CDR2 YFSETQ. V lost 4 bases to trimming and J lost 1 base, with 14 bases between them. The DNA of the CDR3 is TGCGCCAGCAGCCCATCTCGGGGACAGAACACTGAAGCTTTCTTT. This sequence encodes CASSPSRGQNTEAFF.

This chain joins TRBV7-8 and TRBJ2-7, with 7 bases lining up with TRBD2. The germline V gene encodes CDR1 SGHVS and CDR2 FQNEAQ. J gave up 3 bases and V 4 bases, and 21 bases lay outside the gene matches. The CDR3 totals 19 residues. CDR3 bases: TGTGCCAGCAGCTCTGCGCGGGGGAGGTGGAGTGTAGGGGACTACGAGCAGTACTTC. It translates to CASSSARGRWSVGDYEQYF.

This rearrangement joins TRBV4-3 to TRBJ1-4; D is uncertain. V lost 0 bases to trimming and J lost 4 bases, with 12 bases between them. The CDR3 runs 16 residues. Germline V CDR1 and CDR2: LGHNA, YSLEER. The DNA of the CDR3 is TGCGCCAGCAGCCAAGAAAGTGCCCAACTTAATGAAAAACTGTTTTTT. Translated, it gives CASSQESAQLNEKLFF.

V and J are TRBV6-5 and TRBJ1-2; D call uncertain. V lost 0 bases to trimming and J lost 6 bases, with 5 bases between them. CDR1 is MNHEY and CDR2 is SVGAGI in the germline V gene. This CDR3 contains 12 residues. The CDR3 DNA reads TGTGCCAGCAGTTACTCGTCAGATGGCTACACCTTC. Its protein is CASSYSSDGYTF.

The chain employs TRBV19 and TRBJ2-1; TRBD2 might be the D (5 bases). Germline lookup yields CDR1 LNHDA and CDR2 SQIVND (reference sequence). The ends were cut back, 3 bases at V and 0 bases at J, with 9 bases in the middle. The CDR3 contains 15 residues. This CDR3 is CASSIQRSSYNEQFF. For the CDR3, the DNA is TGTGCCAGTAGTATCCAGCGGAGCTCCTACAATGAGCAGTTCTTC.

In DNA, the CDR3 is TGTGCCAGCAGCACCGAGACCGGGGAGCTGTTTTTT. It yields the protein CASSTETGELFF. V gene TRBV9 combines with J gene TRBJ2-2, with D unclear. Per the germline V gene, CDR1 is SGDLS and CDR2 is YYNGEE. Trimming left V 4 bases short and J 5 bases short, with 6 bases between. There are 12 residues in the CDR3.

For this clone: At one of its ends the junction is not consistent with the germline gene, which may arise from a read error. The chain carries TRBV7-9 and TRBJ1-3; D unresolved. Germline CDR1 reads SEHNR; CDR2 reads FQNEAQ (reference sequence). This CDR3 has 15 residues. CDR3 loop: CASSLGTVSGNTIYF. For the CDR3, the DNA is TGTGCCAGCAGTTTAGGAACGGTCTCTGGAAACACCATATATTTT.

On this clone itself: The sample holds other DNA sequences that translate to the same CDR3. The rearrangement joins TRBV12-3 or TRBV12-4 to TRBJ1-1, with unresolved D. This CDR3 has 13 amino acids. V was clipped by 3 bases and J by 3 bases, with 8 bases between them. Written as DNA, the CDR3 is TGTGCCAGCAGTTTTAAGAGGGACACTGAAGCTTTCTTT. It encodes CASSFKRDTEAFF.

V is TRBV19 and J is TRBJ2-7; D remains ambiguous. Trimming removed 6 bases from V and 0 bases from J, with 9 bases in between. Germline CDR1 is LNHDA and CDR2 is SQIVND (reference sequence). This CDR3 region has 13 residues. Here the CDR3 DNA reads TGTGCCAGTAGACCCCTAGACTCCTACGAGCAGTACTTC. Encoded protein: CASRPLDSYEQYF.

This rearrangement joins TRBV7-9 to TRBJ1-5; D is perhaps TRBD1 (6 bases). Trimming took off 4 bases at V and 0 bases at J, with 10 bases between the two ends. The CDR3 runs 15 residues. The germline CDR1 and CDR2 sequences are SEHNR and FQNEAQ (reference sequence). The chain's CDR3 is CASSSQGDSNQPQHF. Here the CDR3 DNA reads TGTGCCAGCAGCTCACAGGGAGATAGCAATCAGCCCCAGCATTTT.